What follows are 9 T cell receptor beta chains derived from one specimen sequenced in a study of regulatory T cells in long-lasting Graves disease. The time point is: newly diagnosed GD, antithyroid drugs for less than 3 months. From PBMCs, RNA was extracted and then used to make the TCR library. For TCR beta, libraries came from iRepertoire HTBI primers and Arm-PCR of CDR3 regions. TCRdb ran MiXCR on the multiplex PCR reads and lists one entry per CDR3 protein. The top ten clones hold approximately 14% of a sample with a few hundred thousand distinct CDR3 sequences, 15% to 20% of them seen once. The data were also submitted as part of a second study, on T cells in Graves' hyperthyroidism and ophthalmopathy.

The starting material was peripheral blood mononuclear cells (PBMCs), obtained at new diagnosis, from a patient treated with antithyroid drugs. These receptors originate from a woman aged 30 to 39 with Graves disease.

This clonotype has more than one count but fewer than ten. The chain employs TRBV3-1 and TRBJ2-2; 12 nucleotides agree with TRBD2. J was trimmed by 2 bases and V by 6 bases; bases with no gene match: 7. The CDR3 covers 17 residues. Germline-derived CDR1 and CDR2 are LGHDT and YNNKEL (reference sequence). The CDR3: CASSQAGLAGNTGELFF. The CDR3 bases are TGTGCCAGCAGTCAGGCGGGACTAGCGGGTAACACCGGGGAGCTGTTTTTT.

The CDR3 region has the DNA TGCAGTGCTGAGTCGGATAGGAGTAGCGGGGGGCAGAGTCACACTGAAGCTTTCTTT. Its protein is CSAESDRSSGGQSHTEAFF. The chain combines TRBV20-1 with TRBJ1-1, with D maybe TRBD1 (6 bases). CDR3 length: 19 amino acids. The germline gives CDR1 DFQATT, CDR2 SNEGSKA (reference sequence). V was pared by 5 bases and J by 3 bases, with 31 bases between.

This clonotype was counted at least ten times. This rearrangement joins TRBV20-1 to TRBJ2-1, with D uncertain. This CDR3 is built from 14 residues. Trimming took off 6 bases at V and 5 bases at J, with 17 bases between the two ends. Germline V gene sequence: CDR1 DFQATT, CDR2 SNEGSKA (reference sequence). The CDR3 DNA follows: TGCAGTGCGCCCCGTAACTTCGACCACAATGAGCAGTTCTTC. This gives the protein CSAPRNFDHNEQFF.

This clonotype was counted only a few times. V and J are TRBV7-9 and TRBJ1-3; D gene ambiguous. The V and J ends lost 5 bases and 8 bases respectively, with 7 bases between them. The CDR3 totals 11 residues. Germline loops: CDR1 SEHNR, CDR2 FQNEAQ (reference sequence). In nucleotides, the CDR3 is TGTGCCAGCAGCCCCACTGACACCATATATTTT. Protein sequence: CASSPTDTIYF. The full variable domain, rest sourced from reference TRBV7-9 and TRBJ1-3, is DTGVSQNPRHKITKRGQNVTFRCDPISEHNRLYWYRQTLGQGPEFLTYFQNEAQLEKSRLLSDRFSAERPKGSFSTLEIQRTEQGDSAMYLCASSPTDTIYFGEGSWLTVV.

This clonotype was seen at least ten times. The V gene is TRBV14, the J gene TRBJ1-1; the D is unclear. V was pared by 4 bases and J by 8 bases, with 5 bases between. This CDR3 region has 10 residues. Germline V gene data show CDR1 as SGHDN and CDR2 as FVKESK. In nucleotides, the CDR3 is TGTGCCAGCAGCCCTGCGGAAGCTTTCTTT. Translating gives CASSPAEAFF.

This clonotype has a count of ten or more. V usage is TRBV3-1 and J usage is TRBJ2-5; D is possibly TRBD1 (5 bases). CDR3 length equals 13 residues. Trimming cost V 5 bases and J 7 bases, with 14 bases left between them. Germline lookup yields CDR1 LGHDT and CDR2 YNNKEL (reference sequence). DNA of the CDR3: TGTGCCAGCAGCTTAACAGGATGGGGGACCCAGTACTTC. Its translation: CASSLTGWGTQYF.

The table lists this clonotype with many counts. The chain joins TRBV5-1 to TRBJ1-1; D uncertain. Germline V gene lookup returns CDR1 SGHRS and CDR2 YFSETQ. Trimming took 8 bases from V and 1 from J, leaving 0 bases between them. CDR3 length: 9 residues. CDR3 sequence reads: CARNTEAFF. The CDR3 DNA follows: TGCGCCAGGAACACTGAAGCTTTCTTT.

This clonotype was seen once. The rearrangement uses TRBV18 and TRBJ2-7; a weak D match, TRBD1 (6 bases). In germline, CDR1 is KGHSH, CDR2 LQKENI. Trimming took off 3 bases at V and 3 bases at J, with 15 bases between the two ends. This CDR3 comprises 15 residues. CDR3: CASSPTSQGGYEQYF. In DNA form, the CDR3 reads TGTGCCAGCTCACCTACTTCACAGGGTGGCTACGAGCAGTACTTC.

There are a few counts of this clonotype. The chain is built from TRBV19 and TRBJ2-3; 9 positions agree with TRBD2. The CDR3 runs 17 residues. The V gene end was trimmed by 1 base and the J gene end by 4 bases; junction bases not matched to a gene: 9. Germline V lookup: CDR1 LNHDA, CDR2 SQIVND (reference sequence). The CDR3 here is CASSIGWLAGRADTQYF. Here the CDR3 DNA reads TGTGCCAGTAGTATAGGGTGGCTAGCGGGGAGGGCAGATACGCAGTATTTT.